This record covers a single T cell receptor beta chain. V lost 3 bases and J 6 bases, leaving 14 bases between the germline ends. Germline assignment: CDR1 GTSNPN and CDR2 SVGIG (reference sequence). The CDR3 has 13 residues. This specimen belongs to a study of identifying expanded T cells in peripheral blood. Generated by immunoSEQ multiplex PCR, the TCRdb table keeps only in-frame clones and is missing some. The data hold about 100,000 clones, with approximately 84% observed a single time. Sequences were obtained from blood. This TCR was sampled from a person between 18 and 75 years old in good health. The chain combines TRBV30 with TRBJ1-2; D is undetermined. CDR3 sequence: CAWSDQPGHGYTF. CDR3 nucleotides: TGTGCCTGGAGCGATCAACCTGGGCATGGCTACACCTTC.